This TCR beta chain was obtained from a study of tissue T cells after allogeneic stem cell transplantation. CDR1 NSQYPW and CDR2 LRSPGD come from the germline V gene (reference sequence). This CDR3 is built from 14 residues. V shed 2 bases and J 6 bases; nucleotides not matched to a gene: 2. Concerning this clone itself: Gene names follow the mouse nomenclature. The read is 1 residue too short to cover the CDR3 end, so that end is filled in from the germline J gene.

Clones were read by immunoSEQ multiplex PCR, and TCRdb kept only the in-frame ones, dropping some. The data contain under 25,000 clones, over 60% of them singletons. Source material: spleen. The clonotype was recovered from a female BALB/c mouse in good health. As its MHC haplotype, the strain has H2-d. The V gene is TRBV1, the J gene TRBJ2-2; 8 bases are a match to TRBD1. Incomplete CDR3 DNA: TGCACCTGCAGTGCAAGGACAGGGCCCGGGCAGCTCTAC. It encodes CTCSARTGPGQLY. The CDR3, in full, reads CTCSARTGPGQLYF.